Below, one T cell receptor beta chain is given with its context. The data belong to a study of T cells in Graves' hyperthyroidism and ophthalmopathy. RNA transcripts yielded amplified TCR beta CDR3 regions. HTBI primers drove first-round RT-PCR of the TCR CDR3. TCRdb independently ran MiXCR on the multiplex PCR reads; one entry per CDR3 protein. The sample includes about 600,000 distinct CDR3 sequences, 13% to 15% of them seen just once. The length of the CDR3 is 14 residues. Trimming removed 0 bases at V and 4 bases at J, with 7 bases between. Germline V gives CDR1 SGDLS, CDR2 YYNGEE. The clonotype originates from a woman aged 18-29 years with Graves' ophthalmopathy. The V call is TRBV9, the J call TRBJ2-2, with D uncertain. The sample was blood. The CDR3 coding sequence is TGTGCCAGCAGCGTAGAAAGTCCCACCGGGGAGCTGTTTTTT. Translating it yields CASSVESPTGELFF.